A selection of T cell receptor beta chains follows, all from one sample in a study of blood T cell repertoires in COVID-19. Here immunoSEQ multiplex PCR was the method, and the copy in TCRdb shows in-frame clones only, minus some. Of approximately 350,000 clones listed, approximately 90% are singletons. The sample consisted of peripheral blood. Receptor source: a woman under 30 who had recovered from COVID-19. Each CDR3 is given with its conserved first and last residue. A D gene is named only where the DNA matches it firmly. Clone size is stated in some rows and not others, as once, few, many or a class when expanded.

j_call | clone_size | v_call | d_call | cdr3_aa | cdr3_nt
TRBJ2-6 | NA | TRBV10-1 | TRBD2 | CASKPGLADITPRGGANVLTF | TGCGCCAGTAAACCGGGACTAGCGGATATAACCCCTAGGGGCGGGGCCAACGTCCTGACTTTC
TRBJ1-4 | NA | TRBV4-3 | NA | CASSQDIGRRTVNEKLFF | TGCGCCAGCAGCCAAGACATTGGTCGTCGGACAGTTAATGAAAAACTGTTTTTT
TRBJ1-4 | NA | TRBV13 | TRBD1 | CASSLGGIQGLAGEKLFF | TGTGCCAGCAGCTTAGGCGGAATACAGGGGCTGGCTGGTGAAAAACTGTTTTTT
TRBJ1-1 | NA | TRBV7-2 | TRBD1 | CASSPRGGRAFF | TGTGCCAGCAGCCCAAGAGGGGGCAGAGCTTTCTTT
TRBJ1-5 | few | TRBV24-1 | TRBD1 | CARQGTGNQPQHF | TGTGCCAGACAGGGGACGGGCAATCAGCCCCAGCATTTT
TRBJ2-2 | NA | TRBV4-1 | TRBD1 | CASSQGDRGDTGELFF | TGCGCCAGCAGCCAAGGGGACAGGGGGGACACCGGGGAACTGTTTTTT
TRBJ2-1 | NA | TRBV19 | TRBD2 | CASSMERLAEYSDPGEQFF | TGTGCCAGTAGTATGGAGAGACTAGCGGAATACTCCGACCCTGGGGAGCAGTTCTTC
TRBJ1-5 | NA | TRBV11-2 | NA | CASSLNINQPQHF | TGTGCCAGCAGCTTAAACATTAATCAGCCCCAGCATTTT
TRBJ2-3 | once | TRBV3-1/TRBV3-2 | TRBD2 | CASSQDPVTSGPTDTQYF | TGTGCCAGCAGCCAAGATCCCGTTACTAGCGGACCCACAGATACGCAGTATTTT
TRBJ1-5 | NA | TRBV7-2 | TRBD1 | CASSSQGAWEQPQHF | TGTGCCAGCAGCTCACAGGGGGCGTGGGAACAGCCCCAGCATTTT
TRBJ1-3 | NA | TRBV19 | TRBD1 | CASSRDRVLGLSGNTIYF | TGTGCCAGTAGTAGGGACAGAGTCCTCGGTCTCTCTGGAAACACCATATATTTT
TRBJ2-1 | NA | TRBV15 | TRBD2 | CATSRDFLGSGVGEQFF | TGTGCCACCAGCAGAGATTTTTTGGGGAGCGGGGTGGGTGAGCAGTTCTTC
TRBJ1-5 | NA | TRBV10-1 | TRBD1 | CASRIPGQSNQPQHF | TGCGCCAGCAGGATTCCGGGACAGAGCAATCAGCCCCAGCATTTT